Below are 27 T cell receptor beta chains sequenced from a single sample in a study of cytomegalovirus exposure and HLA in healthy donors. With 60 Vbeta and 13 Jbeta primers, the PCR was carried out. Generated by immunoSEQ multiplex PCR, the TCRdb table keeps only in-frame clones and is missing some. Here the sample spans 150,000 to 200,000 clones, around 80% being singletons. Sequenced input: PBMCs. The receptors derive from a young woman in good health and CMV-seropositive.

The J gene is TRBJ1-2, the V gene TRBV28; 7 nucleotides agree with TRBD1. V shed 4 bases, J shed 2 bases, and the junction held 13 bases outside the gene matches. This CDR3 has 17 residues. Germline CDR1 is MDHEN and CDR2 is SYDVKM. CDR3 nucleotide sequence: TGTGCCAGCAGTTCTGACAGGGCGGGTAGCCCCAACTATGGCTACACCTTC. Its protein product is CASSSDRAGSPNYGYTF.

The chain has TRBV5-1 and TRBJ2-7; TRBD2 matches at 7 bases. Germline V gene lookup returns CDR1 SGHRS and CDR2 YFSETQ. The CDR3 loop spans 16 amino acids. The V segment lost 3 bases and the J segment 2 bases; nucleotides outside the gene matches: 11. Written as DNA, the CDR3 is TGCGCCAGCAGCTCGGGGGGTCGCGGGATAACCTACGAGCAGTACTTC. It translates to CASSSGGRGITYEQYF.

This chain uses TRBV28 with TRBJ1-4, with a tentative D call TRBD1 (6 bases). CDR1 is MDHEN and CDR2 is SYDVKM in the germline V gene. This CDR3 is 13 amino acids long. Trimming pared 6 bases from V and 6 bases from J, leaving 11 bases between. The CDR3 DNA reads TGTGCCAGCAGCCCAGGGGAAGATGAAAAACTGTTTTTT. Translation gives CASSPGEDEKLFF.

The chain combines TRBV7-3 with TRBJ2-3, with D hard to call. This CDR3 has 13 residues. Germline values: CDR1 SGHTA, CDR2 FQGTGA. V was clipped by 2 bases and J by 4 bases, with 7 bases between them. The chain's CDR3 is CASSLHYADTQYF. CDR3 bases: TGTGCCAGCAGCTTACACTACGCAGATACGCAGTATTTT.

In its sample, this clone was seen a few times. J is TRBJ2-2 and V is TRBV7-9, with TRBD1 as a possible D gene (5 bases). V lost 2 bases, J lost 4 bases, and 11 bases lay in between. This CDR3 comprises 15 residues. Germline CDR1 reads SEHNR; CDR2 reads FQNEAQ (reference sequence). CDR3 DNA sequence: TGTGCCAGCAGCTTACTAGGGGCCGTCACCGGGGAGCTGTTTTTT. Translating gives CASSLLGAVTGELFF.

This rearrangement joins TRBV18 to TRBJ2-1; 7 bases map to TRBD1. J gave up 5 bases and V 6 bases, and 4 bases lay outside the gene matches. The CDR3 extends over 13 amino acids. The germline CDR1 and CDR2 sequences are KGHSH and LQKENI. In nucleotides, the CDR3 is TGTGCCAGCTCCCCGGGACAGCACAATGAGCAGTTCTTC. It codes for CASSPGQHNEQFF.

This rearrangement joins TRBV9 to TRBJ1-1; the D gene is possibly TRBD1 (5 bases). The V gene's germline CDR1 is SGDLS and CDR2 YYNGEE. The CDR3 sequence is 13 residues long. V was pared by 4 bases and J by 1 base, with 8 bases between. The DNA of the CDR3 is TGTGCCAGCAGCCATACAGGGAACACTGAAGCTTTCTTT. It encodes CASSHTGNTEAFF.

The gene calls are TRBV19 and TRBJ2-1, with 8 bases matching TRBD2. V shed 3 bases, J shed 2 bases, and the junction held 6 bases outside the gene matches. Per the germline V gene, CDR1 is LNHDA and CDR2 is SQIVND (reference sequence). The CDR3 totals 16 residues. Written as DNA, the CDR3 is TGTGCCAGTAGTATGGGGGCGGGGGGCCCCTACAATGAGCAGTTCTTC. Protein product: CASSMGAGGPYNEQFF.

This chain connects TRBV9 to TRBJ1-1, with a tentative D call TRBD1 (6 bases). CDR3 length: 13 residues. Germline lookup yields CDR1 SGDLS and CDR2 YYNGEE. Trimming shortened V by 5 bases and J by 4 bases, and 12 bases separated the two germline ends. CDR3 coding DNA: TGTGCCAGCAGTTCAGGGGTGGGCACTGAAGCTTTCTTT. Translation gives CASSSGVGTEAFF.

V is TRBV10-3 and J is TRBJ1-6, with 9 nucleotides matching TRBD1. The CDR3 is made up of 16 amino acids. Germline-derived CDR1 and CDR2 are ENHRY and SYGVKD. V shed 6 bases, J shed 6 bases, and the junction held 9 bases outside the gene matches. The CDR3 region is CAISFDRGELNSPLHF. CDR3 coding DNA: TGTGCCATCAGCTTTGACAGGGGGGAACTTAATTCACCCCTCCACTTT.

J is TRBJ2-2 and V is TRBV11-1; D remains ambiguous. Germline V CDR1 and CDR2: SGHAT, FQDESV (reference sequence). Between the trimmed V and J ends, which lost 2 bases and 4 bases, there was a span of 5 bases. The CDR3 consists of 13 residues. CDR3 nucleotides: TGTGCCAGCAGCTTACGTCGCACCGGGGAGCTGTTTTTT. This translates into CASSLRRTGELFF.

The CDR3 coding sequence is TGTGCCACCAGCAGCTACCGGGACAGCTTCTCTGGGGCCAACGTCCTGACTTTC. This encodes CATSSYRDSFSGANVLTF. The gene calls are TRBV15 and TRBJ2-6; 7 nucleotides align to TRBD1. Germline V gene data show CDR1 as LNHNV and CDR2 as YYDKDF (reference sequence). Unmatched junction bases numbered 8, after V lost 3 bases and J lost 0 bases. The CDR3 consists of 18 residues. The full variable domain, completed using reference TRBV15 and TRBJ2-6, is DAMVIQNPRYQVTQFGKPVTLSCSQTLNHNVMYWYQQKSSQAPKLLFHYYDKDFNNEADTPDNFQSRRPNTSFCFLDIRSPGLGDTAMYLCATSSYRDSFSGANVLTFGAGSRLTVL.

This clone has a handful of counts. The V gene is TRBV19, the J gene TRBJ2-3; 8 bases are a match to TRBD2. The germline V gene encodes CDR1 LNHDA and CDR2 SQIVND (reference sequence). The J segment lost 4 bases and the V segment lost 6 bases, leaving 9 bases of the junction unmatched. This CDR3 has 15 residues. The DNA for the CDR3 is TGTGCCAGTAGGCCCCGGGGGGGCAGGGCAGATACGCAGTATTTT. Its translation: CASRPRGGRADTQYF.

V and J are TRBV2 and TRBJ2-7; D is perhaps TRBD1 (7 bases). V lost 4 bases and J lost 5, with 18 bases in between. The CDR3 length is 15 residues. Germline CDR1 SNHLY, CDR2 FYNNEI. The chain's CDR3 is CASSGTGAAGNEQYF. The CDR3 coding sequence is TGTGCCAGCAGTGGCACAGGGGCCGCGGGAAACGAGCAGTACTTC.

V and J are TRBV9 and TRBJ1-5; D is possibly TRBD1 (5 bases). The germline CDR1 and CDR2 sequences are SGDLS and YYNGEE. The CDR3 covers 15 residues. Trimming shortened V by 0 bases and J by 7 bases, and 14 bases separated the two germline ends. The CDR3 DNA reads as TGTGCCAGCAGCGTAGATGGGGGGAGCTGGCAGCCCCAGCATTTT. As protein: CASSVDGGSWQPQHF. Using reference TRBV9 and TRBJ1-5 for the parts outside the CDR3, the full variable domain is DSGVTQTPKHLITATGQRVTLRCSPRSGDLSVYWYQQSLDQGLQFLIQYYNGEERAKGNILERFSAQQFPDLHSELNLSSLELGDSALYFCASSVDGGSWQPQHFGDGTRLSIL.

The chain recombines TRBV7-2 with TRBJ1-6, with a possible D match to TRBD1 (6 bases). Germline CDR1 SGHTA, CDR2 FQGNSA. The CDR3 totals 14 residues. V gave up 7 bases and J gave up 8 bases, with 15 bases separating them. As DNA, the CDR3 is TGTGCCAGCACCCAAGGGGGAGTTGATTCACCCCTCCACTTT. Encoded protein: CASTQGGVDSPLHF.

This chain uses TRBV28 with TRBJ2-3, with TRBD2 matching 7 bases. The CDR3 has 15 residues. CDR1 and CDR2 (germline): MDHEN, SYDVKM. The J segment lost 2 bases and the V segment lost 3 bases, leaving 5 bases of the junction unmatched. CDR3 sequence (DNA): TGTGCCAGCAGTTTCGTGGGGGACTACACAGATACGCAGTATTTT. Protein product: CASSFVGDYTDTQYF.

This clone was recorded a few times. The genes are TRBV29-1 and TRBJ2-5, with 7 bases that match TRBD2. This CDR3 is built from 13 residues. From germline, CDR1 is SQVTM and CDR2 ANQGSEA. The V and J ends lost 6 bases and 3 bases, in that order; junction bases with no gene match: 7. The CDR3 nucleotides are TGCAGCGTCCGGGACTACCCCGAAGAGACCCAGTACTTC. It yields the protein CSVRDYPEETQYF.

J is TRBJ2-2 and V is TRBV4-2; possibly TRBD2 for D (6 bases). There are 16 residues in the CDR3. V was shortened by 0 bases and J by 7 bases, with 15 bases between the two germline ends. Per germline, CDR1 LGHNA and CDR2 YNFKEQ. For the CDR3, the DNA is TGTGCCAGCAGCCAAGAATTAGGGCACGGGGGCGGGGAGCTGTTTTTT. It is translated as CASSQELGHGGGELFF.

The rearrangement joins TRBV20-1 to TRBJ2-7; the match to TRBD1 covers 10 bases. Germline V gene sequence: CDR1 DFQATT, CDR2 SNEGSKA (reference sequence). With 7 bases clipped from V and 7 bases from J, the junction kept 4 bases outside the gene matches. This CDR3 has 11 residues. The CDR3 loop is CSGQGAREQYF. DNA for the CDR3: TGCAGTGGACAGGGGGCTCGGGAGCAGTACTTC.

The V call is TRBV7-2, the J call TRBJ2-5; TRBD1 matches 12 bases. Germline assignment: CDR1 SGHTA and CDR2 FQGNSA. This CDR3 contains 15 residues. V was pared by 6 bases and J by 2 bases, with 4 bases of the junction left unmatched. CDR3 DNA: TGTGCCAGCAGTTGGGACAGGGGGCGGCAAGAGACCCAGTACTTC. Translation gives CASSWDRGRQETQYF.

This rearrangement joins TRBV6-5 to TRBJ1-1, with D possibly TRBD1 on 5 matching bases. This CDR3 region has 12 residues. Germline V gives CDR1 MNHEY, CDR2 SVGAGI. Trimming took 2 bases from V and 11 from J, leaving 12 bases between them. For the CDR3, the DNA is TGTGCCAGCAGTTACCGTCAGGGTTCGGCTTTCTTT. It yields the protein CASSYRQGSAFF.

J is TRBJ2-6 and V is TRBV2; 8 positions agree with TRBD1. Per the germline V gene, CDR1 is SNHLY and CDR2 is FYNNEI. The V gene end was trimmed by 2 bases and the J gene end by 0 bases; junction bases not matched to a gene: 0. CDR3 length: 16 amino acids. As DNA, the CDR3 is TGTGCCAGCAGTGAACAGGGGGCCTCTGGGGCCAACGTCCTGACTTTC. Translating gives CASSEQGASGANVLTF.

J is TRBJ2-1 and V is TRBV4-1; 10 bases agree with TRBD2. V lost 4 bases, J lost 3 bases, and 0 bases stayed unmatched. The germline CDR1 and CDR2 sequences are MGHRA and YSYEKL. The CDR3 length is 14 residues. This chain's CDR3 is CASSPSGGYNEQFF. DNA for the CDR3: TGCGCCAGCAGCCCTAGCGGGGGCTACAATGAGCAGTTCTTC.

The rearrangement joins TRBV5-1 to TRBJ2-5; D call uncertain. The CDR3 sequence is 13 residues long. Trimming took 2 bases from V and 0 from J, leaving 5 bases between them. CDR1 and CDR2 from the germline V gene are SGHRS and YFSETQ. DNA for the CDR3: TGCGCCAGCAGCTTTAGCAACCAAGAGACCCAGTACTTC. Protein product: CASSFSNQETQYF.

J is TRBJ2-1 and V is TRBV5-1, with D tentatively TRBD1 (5 bases). The length of the CDR3 is 16 residues. Between the trimmed V and J ends, which lost 2 bases and 0 bases, there was a span of 12 bases. Germline V CDR1 and CDR2: SGHRS, YFSETQ. The CDR3 nucleotides are TGCGCCAGCAGCTTAGGGGAAGGACACTCCTACAATGAGCAGTTCTTC. Translated, it gives CASSLGEGHSYNEQFF.

This chain joins TRBV4-1 and TRBJ2-7, with D possibly matching TRBD1 (6 bases). Trimming cost V 4 bases and J 4 bases, with 11 bases left between them. Germline CDR1 and CDR2: MGHRA and YSYEKL. The CDR3 spans 13 residues. In DNA, the CDR3 is TGCGCCAGCAGCCTCAACCAGGGGTACGAGCAGTACTTC. Translation: CASSLNQGYEQYF.